Sequencing of this T cell receptor (beta chain) was carried out in a study of control samples from healthy donors and cancer patients. Generated by immunoSEQ multiplex PCR, the TCRdb table keeps only in-frame clones and is missing some. The table has some 410,000 clones, about nine tenths seen once. Germline CDR1 SGHAT, CDR2 FQNNGV. V lost 1 base to trimming and J lost 6 bases; unmatched junction nucleotides: 6. This CDR3 has 15 amino acids. The V and J genes are TRBV11-2 and TRBJ2-7; TRBD2 agrees at 10 bases. The sequencing input was PBMCs. The clonotype was recovered from a man aged 40-49 years with head and neck cancer. The CDR3 sequence: CASSLGSSGSGEQYF. DNA of the CDR3: TGTGCCAGCAGCTTAGGCTCTAGCGGGAGCGGCGAGCAGTACTTC.